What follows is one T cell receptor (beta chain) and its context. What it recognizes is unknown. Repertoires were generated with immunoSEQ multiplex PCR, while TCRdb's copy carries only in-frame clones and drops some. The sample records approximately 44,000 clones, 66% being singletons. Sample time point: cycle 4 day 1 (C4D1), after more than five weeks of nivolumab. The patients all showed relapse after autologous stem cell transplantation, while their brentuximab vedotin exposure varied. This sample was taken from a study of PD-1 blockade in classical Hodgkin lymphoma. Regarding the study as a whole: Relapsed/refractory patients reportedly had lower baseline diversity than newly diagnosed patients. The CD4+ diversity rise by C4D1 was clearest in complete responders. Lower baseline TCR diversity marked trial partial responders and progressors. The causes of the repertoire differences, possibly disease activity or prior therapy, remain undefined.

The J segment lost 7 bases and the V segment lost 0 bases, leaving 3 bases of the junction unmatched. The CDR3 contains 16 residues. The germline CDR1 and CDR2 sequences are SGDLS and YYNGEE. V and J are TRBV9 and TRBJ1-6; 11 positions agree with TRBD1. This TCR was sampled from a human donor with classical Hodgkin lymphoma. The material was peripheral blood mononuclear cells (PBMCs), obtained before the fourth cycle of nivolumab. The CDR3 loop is CASSVGGDRGNSPLHF. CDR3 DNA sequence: TGTGCCAGCAGCGTAGGGGGGGACAGGGGGAATTCACCCCTCCACTTT.